This TCR beta chain emerged from a study of T cell responses to AZD1222 COVID-19 vaccine (dated by TCRdb to about 2021). Context from the whole study: AZD1222 recipients with second doses at about 4 weeks or about 12 weeks were pooled, because spike-specific TCR depth and breadth did not differ between schedules. A total of 233 trial participants underwent TCR sequencing, of whom 200 to 220 had received two doses of AZD1222 and about 26 had received two doses of the MenACWY control vaccine. Trial participants were enrolled by age into 18-55, 56-69 and 70-plus year subgroups, with roughly 160, 29 and 62 TCR-sequenced participants respectively. Study-wide conclusions, independent of this receptor: Because no day 14 peak-response samples were available, repertoires were characterized only after the peak T cell response. The whole spike protein was spanned by vaccine-associated CD4 TCRs, and dominant responses were seen in regions 160-218 and 743-854. Reportedly, almost half of the unique spike-specific TCRs recognized epitopes lying outside the regions that are mutated in the B.1.351 and B.1.1.7 variants. After two AZD1222 doses, both the breadth and the depth of spike-specific TCRs were significantly higher than at day 0 and than in MenACWY recipients. Participants were mostly white British and included more females than males, and it was suggested by the authors that clonal diversity may have been underestimated. In the small 56-69-year group, the increase in depth fell short of significance, most likely because of low power. Conclusions about previously exposed vaccinees were limited because only five to seven AZD1222 recipients were SARS-CoV-2 seropositive at baseline.

The CDR3 regions of human TCRbeta chains were subjected to immunosequencing. The study's processing was this. TCRs in the repertoires were compared against a reference library of SARS-CoV-2-specific TCRs that had been generated with the MIRA antigen-specificity platform. Breadth was defined as the fraction of unique TCRs that were SARS-CoV-2-associated. Depth was defined as the fraction of total T cells that were SARS-CoV-2-associated. Using the MIRA data, each spike-specific TCR was mapped to the spike region that the TCR reacts to and placed in a CD4 or CD8 class. Log10-transformed breadth and depth values were compared by one-way ANOVA with Sidak's multiple comparisons tests. Drawn from immuneACCESS, this table holds only the in-frame rearrangements with V and J called that TCRdb kept. Clones are partly lost; checked studies trace under half to an unresolved V gene and leave the rest unexplained. The D gene and trimming were derived from the DNA, and the V and J assignments and clone size from that table. The sample table records 95,000 or so clones; approximately 88% of these occur just once. The top ten constitute around 3.5% of the sample.

The time point tag for this specimen amounts to: baseline before first vaccination. Vaccinee samples came from UK trials COV001 and COV002, including a single-blind randomized controlled phase 2/3 trial of AZD1222 (ChAdOx1 nCoV-19) in healthy adults. Trial participant PBMC samples were collected at day 0 and day 28 after the second dose for TCRbeta chain sequencing. Of note for this clone: No antigen is known for it. No quality values exist for individual bases; no much larger clone is one base distant.

The CDR3 runs 17 residues from the cysteine to the phenylalanine. The sequence is cut down to CDR3 DNA, 51 bases in frame from base 1. V loses 2 bases at its end and J loses 3 bases; junction bases beyond the gene matches: 5. For CDR1 and CDR2, the germline V gene lists SGHDN and FVKESK. The sequence was obtained from an adult in good health. The material was peripheral blood, obtained on day 0 of AZD1222 vaccination. The rearranged segments are TRBV14 and TRBJ2-2, with 11 middle bases fitting TRBD2. CDR3 protein: CASSQLAGGPYTGELFF. Read as DNA, the sequence is TGTGCCAGCAGCCAATTAGCGGGGGGGCCATACACCGGGGAGCTGTTTTTT.